Below are 21 T cell receptor beta chains sequenced from a single sample in a study of regulatory T cells in long-lasting Graves disease. Time point: newly diagnosed GD, antithyroid drugs for less than 3 months. RNA extracted from PBMCs served as the sequencing template. With iRepertoire HTBI primers and Arm-PCR of CDR3 regions, TCR beta libraries were built. Each CDR3 protein is one row after TCRdb ran MiXCR on the multiplex PCR reads. This repertoire shows some 600,000 distinct CDR3 sequences, about 16% found once; its top ten account for around 12%. These data were likewise used in another study, on T cells in Graves' hyperthyroidism and ophthalmopathy.

This specimen consisted of peripheral blood mononuclear cells (PBMCs), obtained at new diagnosis, from a patient treated with antithyroid drugs. Receptors were obtained from a man aged 18 to 35 with Graves disease.

This clonotype appeared a single time. The chain uses TRBV7-9 and TRBJ2-1, with 8 bases that match TRBD2. The CDR3 loop spans 15 amino acids. V lost 1 base and J lost 7; bases outside the gene matches: 6. Germline V lookup: CDR1 SEHNR, CDR2 FQNEAQ (reference sequence). The CDR3 DNA follows: TGTGCCAGCAGCTTAGTTTTAGCGGGGCTGAATGAGCAGTTCTTC. The encoded protein is CASSLVLAGLNEQFF. Filled out from reference TRBV7-9 and TRBJ2-1, the complete variable domain reads DTGVSQNPRHKITKRGQNVTFRCDPISEHNRLYWYRQTLGQGPEFLTYFQNEAQLEKSRLLSDRFSAERPKGSFSTLEIQRTEQGDSAMYLCASSLVLAGLNEQFFGPGTRLTVL.

This clonotype was seen more than once but under ten times. The chain uses TRBV28 and TRBJ2-3; D gene ambiguous. Looked up from germline, CDR1 is MDHEN and CDR2 is SYDVKM. V was clipped by 8 bases and J by 6 bases, with 9 bases between them. The CDR3 spans 11 residues. CDR3 DNA: TGTGCCAGCTTCAAGTTTGATACGCAGTATTTT. It specifies CASFKFDTQYF.

This clonotype appeared once. A much larger clone differs by one base, so this may be a read error. This chain joins TRBV29-1 and TRBJ2-2; TRBD1 matches at 12 bases. The CDR3 is 14 residues long. CDR1 is SQVTM and CDR2 is ANQGSEA in the germline V gene. CDR3 sequence (DNA): TGCAGCGTCGCAGGGACAGGGGGCTTCGGGGAGCTGTCTTTT. Translating it yields CSVAGTGGFGELSF.

This clonotype was seen many times. The rearrangement links TRBV7-3 to TRBJ2-3, with D hard to call. The CDR3 runs to 14 residues. Per germline, CDR1 SGHTA and CDR2 FQGTGA. With 1 base removed from V and 1 base from J, the gap between germline ends came to 6 bases. The DNA of the CDR3 is TGTGCCAGCAGCTTAAGGCCAGGCACAGATACGCAGTATTTT. Protein product: CASSLRPGTDTQYF.

This clonotype was seen only a few times. The rearrangement links TRBV20-1 to TRBJ2-2; D is unresolved. The CDR3 runs to 11 residues. The V end was cut by 5 bases, the J end by 6 bases, with 7 bases between. The germline gives CDR1 DFQATT, CDR2 SNEGSKA (reference sequence). This CDR3 is CSAGGAGELFF. The CDR3 bases are TGCAGTGCTGGTGGCGCCGGGGAGCTGTTTTTT.

A word on this clonotype: The junction departs from the called germline gene at one end, perhaps through a read error. V gene TRBV10-2 combines with J gene TRBJ1-1, with D unclear. This CDR3 has 13 residues. The germline CDR1 and CDR2 sequences are WSHSY and SAAADI. CDR3 nucleotide sequence: TGCGCCAGCAGTGAGCCTCCTGGTGGTCCCAAAGTTTTT. Its translation is CASSEPPGGPKVF.

The chain has TRBV6-5 and TRBJ1-2, with D unresolved. V lost 4 bases to trimming and J lost 4 bases, with 16 bases between them. CDR1 MNHEY and CDR2 SVGAGI come from the germline V gene. The CDR3 has 15 amino acids. The CDR3 is CASSCAEQSLYGYTF. CDR3 sequence (DNA): TGTGCCAGCAGTTGCGCAGAACAGAGTCTCTATGGCTACACCTTC.

The chain uses TRBV10-3 and TRBJ2-2; D is perhaps TRBD1 (6 bases). Germline V CDR1 and CDR2: ENHRY, SYGVKD. This CDR3 comprises 14 residues. V dropped 6 bases and J dropped 0 bases, with 8 bases sitting between them. CDR3 DNA: TGTGCCATCAGAGGACAGACGAACACCGGGGAGCTGTTTTTT. It yields the protein CAIRGQTNTGELFF.

At least ten counts were recorded for this clonotype. The chain couples TRBV30 to TRBJ1-5; TRBD1 is a possible D gene (5 bases). This CDR3 comprises 15 residues. Germline CDR1 and CDR2: GTSNPN and SVGIG (reference sequence). V lost 0 bases to trimming and J lost 4 bases, with 13 bases between them. The DNA for the CDR3 is TGTGCCTGGAGTGTAGGCGCAGGGAGGAATCAGCCCCAGCATTTT. This encodes CAWSVGAGRNQPQHF.

This clonotype was seen ten or more times. The chain carries TRBV2 and TRBJ2-3; D might be TRBD2 (6 bases). Germline CDR1 and CDR2: SNHLY and FYNNEI. This CDR3 contains 17 residues. Trimming removed 3 bases from V and 1 base from J, with 17 bases in between. The CDR3 protein is CASSEREAPLGTDTQYF. The DNA of the CDR3 is TGTGCCAGCAGTGAGAGGGAGGCCCCCCTCGGCACAGATACGCAGTATTTT.

The chain joins TRBV6-2 or TRBV6-3 to TRBJ2-3; 14 bases map to TRBD2. Germline CDR1 is MNHEY and CDR2 is SVGEGT. The length of the CDR3 is 20 residues. With 5 bases clipped from V and 0 bases from J, the junction kept 13 bases outside the gene matches. CDR3 coding DNA: TGTGCCAGCAGTGACCCCCCGGGACTAGCGGGAGTTTATAGCACAGATACGCAGTATTTT. The encoded protein is CASSDPPGLAGVYSTDTQYF.

This clonotype was observed a few times. The rearrangement links TRBV7-3 to TRBJ2-7; possibly TRBD2 for D (6 bases). There are 15 residues in the CDR3. The V gene's germline CDR1 is SGHTA and CDR2 FQGTGA. V was trimmed by 5 bases and J by 0 bases, leaving 14 bases between them. For the CDR3, the DNA is TGTGCCAGCAGCGCCGGGGGACGGACCTCCTACGAGCAGTACTTC. It translates to CASSAGGRTSYEQYF.

The table lists this clonotype with a count of one. V and J are TRBV3-1 and TRBJ1-2, with D possibly TRBD1 on 5 matching bases. V was shortened by 4 bases and J by 8 bases, with 11 bases between the two germline ends. CDR1 is LGHDT, CDR2 YNNKEL, per germline (reference sequence). The CDR3 runs 12 residues. The chain's CDR3 is CASSPRGQGYTF. CDR3 nucleotide sequence: TGTGCCAGCAGCCCTAGGGGCCAGGGCTACACCTTC.

The gene calls are TRBV4-1 and TRBJ2-1; 10 bases are shared with TRBD2. Germline V gene sequence: CDR1 MGHRA, CDR2 YSYEKL. The CDR3 runs to 16 residues. Trimming at V came to 3 bases and at J to 9 bases, leaving 11 bases not matched to a gene. CDR3 protein: CASSHVLRTSGAEQFF. In nucleotides, the CDR3 is TGCGCCAGCAGCCATGTTTTGCGGACTAGCGGCGCTGAGCAGTTCTTC.

The genes are TRBV5-4 and TRBJ2-3; D might be TRBD1 (6 bases). Germline V lookup: CDR1 SGHNT, CDR2 YYREEE (reference sequence). This CDR3 contains 14 residues. Between the trimmed V and J ends, which lost 2 bases and 1 base, there was a span of 8 bases. CDR3 DNA: TGTGCCAGCAGCTTCGACAGGCGCACAGATACGCAGTATTTT. Residues: CASSFDRRTDTQYF.

This clonotype showed up many times. The chain recombines TRBV5-1 with TRBJ2-1; 7 nucleotides line up with TRBD2. The CDR3 runs to 18 residues. Looked up from germline, CDR1 is SGHRS and CDR2 is YFSETQ. J lost 0 bases, V lost 1 base, and 10 bases had no gene match. CDR3 region: CASSLLGGGSSSYNEQFF. CDR3 DNA: TGCGCCAGCAGCTTGTTGGGCGGCGGGAGTTCCTCCTACAATGAGCAGTTCTTC.

The chain is built from TRBV3-1 and TRBJ2-7, with 8 positions matching TRBD2. CDR1 and CDR2 (germline): LGHDT, YNNKEL (reference sequence). Trimming at V came to 4 bases and at J to 7 bases, leaving 12 bases not matched to a gene. This CDR3 has 15 amino acids. The CDR3 region has the DNA TGTGCCAGCAGCCGGCCCGTAGGAGCGGGAGATGAGCAGTACTTC. This sequence encodes CASSRPVGAGDEQYF.

This clonotype was picked up many times. This chain joins TRBV28 and TRBJ2-1, with D tentatively TRBD2 (5 bases). From germline, CDR1 is MDHEN and CDR2 SYDVKM. The V end was cut by 2 bases, the J end by 10 bases, with 6 bases between. The CDR3 consists of 11 residues. The CDR3 DNA reads TGTGCCAGCAGTTTAAGAGGGGAGCAGTTCTTC. It translates to CASSLRGEQFF.

The chain employs TRBV7-9 and TRBJ1-1; no clear D gene. Germline assignment: CDR1 SEHNR and CDR2 FQNEAQ (reference sequence). V was trimmed by 1 base and J by 5 bases, leaving 11 bases between them. CDR3 length: 14 residues. CDR3 sequence: CASSLEGGVTEAFF. CDR3 DNA sequence: TGTGCCAGCAGCTTAGAGGGCGGGGTGACTGAAGCTTTCTTT.

This clonotype was recorded many times. The chain combines TRBV20-1 with TRBJ2-1; 12 nucleotides align to TRBD2. There are 15 residues in the CDR3. V was pared by 4 bases and J by 3 bases, with 4 bases of the junction left unmatched. CDR1 is DFQATT and CDR2 is SNEGSKA in the germline V gene (reference sequence). The CDR3 DNA reads TGCAGTGCTACTAGGACTAGCGGGATCTACAATGAGCAGTTCTTC. Amino acid sequence: CSATRTSGIYNEQFF.

V and J are TRBV2 and TRBJ1-5; D ambiguous. Germline V gives CDR1 SNHLY, CDR2 FYNNEI. V dropped 3 bases and J dropped 1 base, with 13 bases sitting between them. This CDR3 is 16 amino acids long. The CDR3 nucleotides read TGTGCCAGCAGTGATCTGGAATCCAGGAGCAATCAGCCCCAGCATTTT. Translated: CASSDLESRSNQPQHF.